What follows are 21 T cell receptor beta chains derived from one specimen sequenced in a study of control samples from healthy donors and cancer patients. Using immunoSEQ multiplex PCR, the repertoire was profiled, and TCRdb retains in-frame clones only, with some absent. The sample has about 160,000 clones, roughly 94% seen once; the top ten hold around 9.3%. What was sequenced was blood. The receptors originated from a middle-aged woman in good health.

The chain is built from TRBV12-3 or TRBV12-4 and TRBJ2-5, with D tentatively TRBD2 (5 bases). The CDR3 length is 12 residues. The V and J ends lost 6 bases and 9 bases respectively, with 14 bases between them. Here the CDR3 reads CASSSSIRSQYF. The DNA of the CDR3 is TGTGCCAGCAGCTCTAGCATCCGGTCCCAGTACTTC.

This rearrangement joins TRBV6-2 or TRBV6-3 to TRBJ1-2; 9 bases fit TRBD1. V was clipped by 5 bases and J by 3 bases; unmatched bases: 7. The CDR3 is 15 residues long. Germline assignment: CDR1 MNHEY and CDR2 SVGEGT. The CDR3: CASSHRDRAYYGYTF. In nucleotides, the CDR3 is TGTGCCAGCAGTCACCGGGACAGGGCTTACTATGGCTACACCTTC.

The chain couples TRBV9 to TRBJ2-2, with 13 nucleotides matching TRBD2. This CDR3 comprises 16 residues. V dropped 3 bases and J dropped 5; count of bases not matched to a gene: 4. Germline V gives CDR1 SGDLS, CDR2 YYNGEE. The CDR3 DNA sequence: TGTGCCAGCAGCGGTACTAGCGGGAGGGTTACCGGGGAGCTGTTTTTT. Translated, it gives CASSGTSGRVTGELFF. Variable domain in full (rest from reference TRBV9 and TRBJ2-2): DSGVTQTPKHLITATGQRVTLRCSPRSGDLSVYWYQQSLDQGLQFLIQYYNGEERAKGNILERFSAQQFPDLHSELNLSSLELGDSALYFCASSGTSGRVTGELFFGEGSRLTVL.

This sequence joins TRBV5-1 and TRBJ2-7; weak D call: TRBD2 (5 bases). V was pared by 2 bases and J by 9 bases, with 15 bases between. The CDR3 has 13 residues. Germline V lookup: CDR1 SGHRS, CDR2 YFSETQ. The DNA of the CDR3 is TGCGCCAGCAGCTTTTTTTGTTCAGGAGGGCAGTACTTC. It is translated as CASSFFCSGGQYF.

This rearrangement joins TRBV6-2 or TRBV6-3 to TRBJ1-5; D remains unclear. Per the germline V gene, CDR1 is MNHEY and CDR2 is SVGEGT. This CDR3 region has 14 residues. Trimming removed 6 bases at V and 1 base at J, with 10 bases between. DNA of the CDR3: TGTGCCAGCAGCCGAGACACGAGCAATCAGCCCCAGCATTTT. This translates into CASSRDTSNQPQHF.

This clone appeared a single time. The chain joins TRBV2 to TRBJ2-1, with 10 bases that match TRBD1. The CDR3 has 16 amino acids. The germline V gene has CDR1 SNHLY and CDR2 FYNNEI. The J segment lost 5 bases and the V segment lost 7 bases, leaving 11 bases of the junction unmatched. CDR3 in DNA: TGTGCCAGCACCCGACAGGGGGCCTTCACAAACAATGAGCAGTTCTTC. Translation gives CASTRQGAFTNNEQFF.

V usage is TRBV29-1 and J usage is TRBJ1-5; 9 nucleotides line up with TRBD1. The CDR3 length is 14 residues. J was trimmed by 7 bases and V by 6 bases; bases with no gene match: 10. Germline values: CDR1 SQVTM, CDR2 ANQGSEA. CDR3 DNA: TGCAGCGTCCGGGACAGGGATTTGAGGCAGCCCCAGCATTTT. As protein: CSVRDRDLRQPQHF.

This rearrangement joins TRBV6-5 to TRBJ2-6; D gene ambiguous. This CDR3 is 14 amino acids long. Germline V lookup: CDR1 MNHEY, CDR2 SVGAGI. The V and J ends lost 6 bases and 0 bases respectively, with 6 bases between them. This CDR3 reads CASRTLSGANVLTF. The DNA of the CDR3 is TGTGCCAGCAGGACCCTCTCTGGGGCCAACGTCCTGACTTTC.

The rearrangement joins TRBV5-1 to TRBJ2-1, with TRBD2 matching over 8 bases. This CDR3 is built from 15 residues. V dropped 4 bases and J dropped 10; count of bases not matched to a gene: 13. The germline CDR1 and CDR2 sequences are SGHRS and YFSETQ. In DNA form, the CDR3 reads TGCGCCAGCAGCCCGACCGGGGGGGGGCGAGAGGAGCAGTTCTTC. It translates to CASSPTGGGREEQFF.

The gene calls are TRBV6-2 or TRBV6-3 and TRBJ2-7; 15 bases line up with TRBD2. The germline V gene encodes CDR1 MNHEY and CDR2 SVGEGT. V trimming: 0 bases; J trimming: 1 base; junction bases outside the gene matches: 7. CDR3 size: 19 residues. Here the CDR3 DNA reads TGTGCCAGCAGTTACTCGAGGACTAGCGGGAGGGCCTTTTCCTACGAGCAGTACTTC. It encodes CASSYSRTSGRAFSYEQYF.

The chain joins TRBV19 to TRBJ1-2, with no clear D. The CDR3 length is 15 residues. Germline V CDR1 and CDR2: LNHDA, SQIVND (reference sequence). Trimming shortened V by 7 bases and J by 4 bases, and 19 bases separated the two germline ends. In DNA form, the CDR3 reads TGTGCCAGTACCAACGACCGGACGGCTACCTATGGCTACACCTTC. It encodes CASTNDRTATYGYTF.

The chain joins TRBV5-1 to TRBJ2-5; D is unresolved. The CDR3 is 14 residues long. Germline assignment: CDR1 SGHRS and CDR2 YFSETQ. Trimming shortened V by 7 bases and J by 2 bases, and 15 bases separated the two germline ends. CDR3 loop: CASQPVAAQETQYF. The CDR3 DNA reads TGCGCCAGCCAGCCGGTGGCAGCTCAAGAGACCCAGTACTTC.

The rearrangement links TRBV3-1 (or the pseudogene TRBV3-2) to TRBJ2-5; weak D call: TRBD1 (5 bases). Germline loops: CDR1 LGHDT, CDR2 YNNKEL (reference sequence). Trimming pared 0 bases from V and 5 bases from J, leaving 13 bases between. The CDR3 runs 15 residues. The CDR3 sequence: CASSQEVQGRETQYF. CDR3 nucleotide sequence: TGTGCCAGCAGCCAAGAGGTCCAGGGAAGGGAGACCCAGTACTTC.

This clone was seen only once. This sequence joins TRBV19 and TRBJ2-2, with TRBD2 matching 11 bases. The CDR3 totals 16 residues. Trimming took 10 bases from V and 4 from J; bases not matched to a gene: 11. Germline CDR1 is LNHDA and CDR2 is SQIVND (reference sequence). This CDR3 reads CATSPLAGGRTGELFF. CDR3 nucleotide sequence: TGTGCCACCTCTCCCCTAGCGGGAGGACGCACCGGGGAGCTGTTTTTT.

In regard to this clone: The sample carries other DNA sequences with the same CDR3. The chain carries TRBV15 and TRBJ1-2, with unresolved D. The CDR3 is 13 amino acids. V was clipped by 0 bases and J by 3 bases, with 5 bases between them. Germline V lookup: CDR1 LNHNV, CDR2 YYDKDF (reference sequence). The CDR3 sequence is CATSRDIDYGYTF. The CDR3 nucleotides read TGTGCCACCAGCAGAGATATCGACTATGGCTACACCTTC.

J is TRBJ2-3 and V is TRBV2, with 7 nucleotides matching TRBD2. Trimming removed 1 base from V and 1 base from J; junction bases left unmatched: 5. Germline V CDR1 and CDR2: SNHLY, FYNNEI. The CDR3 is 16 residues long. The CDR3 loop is CASSEEERGGTDTQYF. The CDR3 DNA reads TGTGCCAGCAGTGAAGAGGAGCGGGGAGGCACAGATACGCAGTATTTT.

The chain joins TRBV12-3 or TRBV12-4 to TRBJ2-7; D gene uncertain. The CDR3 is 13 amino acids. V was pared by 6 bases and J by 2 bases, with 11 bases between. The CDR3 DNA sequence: TGTGCCAGCAGCTGGACCGGGCCCTACGAGCAGTACTTC. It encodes CASSWTGPYEQYF.

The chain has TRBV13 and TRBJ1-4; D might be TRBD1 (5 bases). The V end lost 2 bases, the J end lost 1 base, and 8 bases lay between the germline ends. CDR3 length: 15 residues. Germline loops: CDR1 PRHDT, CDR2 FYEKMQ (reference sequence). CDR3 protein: CASSLYQGTNEKLFF. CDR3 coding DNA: TGTGCCAGCAGCTTATATCAGGGAACTAATGAAAAACTGTTTTTT.

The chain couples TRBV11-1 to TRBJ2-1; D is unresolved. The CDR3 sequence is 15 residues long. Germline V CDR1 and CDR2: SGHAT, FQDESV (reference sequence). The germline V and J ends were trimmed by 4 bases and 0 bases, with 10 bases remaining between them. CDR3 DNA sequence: TGTGCCAGCAGCTCCGACGTTCGCTCCTACAATGAGCAGTTCTTC. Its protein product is CASSSDVRSYNEQFF.

The CDR3 spells CASSSKTGYEKLFF. CDR3 bases: TGTGCCAGCAGCTCTAAGACAGGGTACGAAAAACTGTTTTTT. The chain carries TRBV5-4 and TRBJ1-4; TRBD1 aligns across 7 bases. Germline-derived CDR1 and CDR2 are SGHNT and YYREEE (reference sequence). V dropped 3 bases and J dropped 8; count of bases not matched to a gene: 7. The CDR3 length is 14 residues.

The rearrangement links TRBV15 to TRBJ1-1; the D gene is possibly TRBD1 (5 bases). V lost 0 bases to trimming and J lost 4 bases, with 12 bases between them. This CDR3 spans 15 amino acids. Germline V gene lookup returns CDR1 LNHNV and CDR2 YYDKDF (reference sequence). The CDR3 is CATSRDRAGATEAFF. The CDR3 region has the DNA TGTGCCACCAGCAGAGACAGGGCGGGAGCCACTGAAGCTTTCTTT.